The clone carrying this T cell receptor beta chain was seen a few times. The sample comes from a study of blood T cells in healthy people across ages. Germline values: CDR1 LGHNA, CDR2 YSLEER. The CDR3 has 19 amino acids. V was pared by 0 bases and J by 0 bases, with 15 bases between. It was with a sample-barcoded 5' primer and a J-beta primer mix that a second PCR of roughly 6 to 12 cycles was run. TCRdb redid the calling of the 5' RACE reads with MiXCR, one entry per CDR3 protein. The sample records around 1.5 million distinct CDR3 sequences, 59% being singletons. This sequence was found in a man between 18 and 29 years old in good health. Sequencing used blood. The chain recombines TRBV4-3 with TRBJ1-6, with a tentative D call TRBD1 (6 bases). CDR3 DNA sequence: TGCGCCAGCAGCCAAGAGGTATACGGGGGCAGCTCCTATAATTCACCCCTCCACTTT. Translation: CASSQEVYGGSSYNSPLHF.